One T cell receptor (beta chain) is described in this entry. This entry comes from a study of T cells in tumors after PD-1 blockade. About the research overall: Either cemiplimab 350 mg every 2 weeks or pembrolizumab 200 mg every 3 weeks was given.

The assay was immunoSEQ multiplex PCR, and TCRdb's table has in-frame clones only and misses some. The data show 60,000 to 65,000 clones, over 65% seen once. This CDR3 is built from 15 residues. V lost 1 base to trimming and J lost 3 bases, with 9 bases between them. In germline, CDR1 is LNHNV, CDR2 YYDKDF (reference sequence). The V and J genes are TRBV15 and TRBJ2-2; D is perhaps TRBD1 (6 bases). The sequenced sample was PBMCs, obtained after anti-PD-1 treatment. The receptor was derived from a human donor with basal cell carcinoma. The CDR3 reads CATSRAGAHTGELFF. CDR3 in DNA: TGTGCCACCAGCAGAGCAGGGGCCCACACCGGGGAGCTGTTTTTT.